This passage covers 21 T cell receptor beta chains from one sample sequenced in a study of PD-L1 blockade in urothelial cancer. Some clones are missing from TCRdb's copy, which holds only in-frame ones; the method was immunoSEQ multiplex PCR. The profile shows roughly 100,000 clones, about 85% of them singletons. Source: PBMCs, taken around atezolizumab (anti-PD-L1) treatment. These receptors came from a man aged 50-60 years with urothelial cancer.

This clone has more than one count but fewer than ten. This chain connects TRBV19 to TRBJ1-5, with D unresolved. The V end lost 7 bases, the J end lost 5 bases, and 12 bases lay between the germline ends. Looked up from germline, CDR1 is LNHDA and CDR2 is SQIVND (reference sequence). CDR3 length equals 13 residues. The CDR3 DNA reads as TGTGCCAGTACCATGGCCCCGCATCAGCCCCAGCATTTT. It is translated as CASTMAPHQPQHF.

The genes are TRBV27 and TRBJ1-3, with a possible D match to TRBD1 (6 bases). CDR1 MNHEY and CDR2 SMNVEV come from the germline V gene (reference sequence). V was cut by 0 bases and J by 2 bases, with 11 bases left in between. The CDR3 is made up of 16 amino acids. The CDR3 is CASSLSGPGAGNTIYF. CDR3 coding DNA: TGTGCCAGCAGTTTATCGGGGCCAGGGGCTGGAAACACCATATATTTT.

The V call is TRBV9, the J call TRBJ2-1, with TRBD2 identical over 11 bases. V lost 3 bases and J lost 8; bases outside the gene matches: 7. CDR3 length: 15 amino acids. The germline CDR1 and CDR2 sequences are SGDLS and YYNGEE. CDR3 DNA: TGTGCCAGCAGCGAAACTAGCGGGAGTCTCGATGAGCAGTTCTTC. It translates to CASSETSGSLDEQFF.

For this clone: At one end, the junction sequence differs from germline, possibly due to a read error. The chain is built from TRBV7-7 and TRBJ2-7, with 11 nucleotides matching TRBD1. The CDR3 covers 20 residues. The V gene's germline CDR1 is SSHAT and CDR2 FNYEAQ (reference sequence). The CDR3 spells CASSLYPNPSRDRGKYEQYF. Here the CDR3 DNA reads TGTGCTAGCAGCTTATACCCTAACCCCTCCCGGGACAGGGGGAAGTACGAGCAGTACTTC.

V usage is TRBV7-9 and J usage is TRBJ2-7, with 10 bases lining up with TRBD1. This CDR3 spans 14 amino acids. Per the germline V gene, CDR1 is SEHNR and CDR2 is FQNEAQ (reference sequence). V gave up 5 bases and J gave up 5 bases; unmatched junction bases: 6. The CDR3 reads CASSNPTGGNEQYF. CDR3 nucleotides: TGTGCCAGCAGCAACCCGACAGGGGGCAACGAGCAGTACTTC.

As regards this clone: Other DNA sequences from this sample encode an identical CDR3 as well. DNA of the CDR3: TGTGCCAGCAGCGTCGAGGGGGCAGGCTATGGCTACACCTTC. Protein product: CASSVEGAGYGYTF. The chain combines TRBV9 with TRBJ1-2; 7 bases map to TRBD1. This CDR3 region has 14 residues. The germline V gene encodes CDR1 SGDLS and CDR2 YYNGEE. The ends lost 2 bases at V and 4 bases at J; junction bases unmatched: 5.

The chain combines TRBV4-1 with TRBJ2-5; the D is unclear. V lost 1 base to trimming and J lost 5 bases, with 11 bases between them. This CDR3 contains 14 residues. From germline, CDR1 is MGHRA and CDR2 YSYEKL. The CDR3 DNA sequence: TGCGCCAGCAGCCAAGTTCTAGTTCCCGAGACCCAGTACTTC. It codes for CASSQVLVPETQYF.

The J gene is TRBJ1-2, the V gene TRBV4-2; a weak D match, TRBD1 (6 bases). The CDR3 totals 19 residues. Deletions cut 0 bases from V and 8 bases from J, with 28 bases between. Per germline, CDR1 LGHNA and CDR2 YNFKEQ. The CDR3 DNA reads TGTGCCAGCAGCCAAGATAGAAGGGGTTCTCCTAAGGGGGTGAGGGGCTACACCTTC. It is translated as CASSQDRRGSPKGVRGYTF.

This chain uses TRBV11-1 with TRBJ2-2; perhaps TRBD2 as D (6 bases). Germline V lookup: CDR1 SGHAT, CDR2 FQDESV (reference sequence). This CDR3 comprises 14 residues. V lost 3 bases and J 5 bases, leaving 10 bases between the germline ends. DNA for the CDR3: TGTGCCAGCAGCTTGCGGGAAAGGACCGGGGAGCTGTTTTTT. This translates into CASSLRERTGELFF.

The chain links TRBV6-5 to TRBJ2-3, with 11 bases lining up with TRBD2. The CDR3 is 15 residues long. CDR1 and CDR2 from the germline V gene are MNHEY and SVGAGI. V was clipped by 11 bases and J by 0 bases; unmatched bases: 7. CDR3 residues: CALSRTSGSTDTQYF. The CDR3 DNA reads TGTGCCCTCAGCCGGACTAGCGGGAGCACAGATACGCAGTATTTT.

The V call is TRBV6-1, the J call TRBJ2-7; no clear D. V was shortened by 0 bases and J by 0 bases, with 12 bases between the two germline ends. Per the germline V gene, CDR1 is MNHNS and CDR2 is SASEGT. This CDR3 has 16 residues. Here the CDR3 DNA reads TGTGCCAGCAGTGAAGCCGGTATTTCAAGCTCCTACGAGCAGTACTTC. It yields the protein CASSEAGISSSYEQYF.

This clone occurred once. A junction end diverges from the germline sequence, so it may reflect a read error. The rearrangement joins TRBV9 to TRBJ1-4; the D gene is possibly TRBD1 (5 bases). CDR1 is SGDLS, CDR2 YYNGEE, per germline. This CDR3 is 14 amino acids long. CDR3 amino acids: CASSWGPTKEKLFF. In nucleotides, the CDR3 is TGTGCCAGCAGTTGGGGCCCTACTAAAGAAAAACTGTTTTTT.

This chain joins TRBV27 and TRBJ2-7; 10 nucleotides align to TRBD1. This CDR3 spans 14 amino acids. The junction had 7 bases not matched to a gene; V was cut back by 6 bases and J by 5 bases. Germline loops: CDR1 MNHEY, CDR2 SMNVEV (reference sequence). In DNA, the CDR3 is TGTGCCAGCAGGACCGGGACAGGGGTCAACGAGCAGTACTTC. This sequence encodes CASRTGTGVNEQYF.

The chain combines TRBV6-5 with TRBJ2-7, with 8 nucleotides matching TRBD2. The CDR3 loop spans 14 amino acids. CDR1 and CDR2 (germline): MNHEY, SVGAGI. Trimming at V came to 2 bases and at J to 4 bases, leaving 4 bases not matched to a gene. CDR3 region: CASSYRPSGYEQYF. The CDR3 DNA follows: TGTGCCAGCAGTTACCGCCCTAGCGGGTACGAGCAGTACTTC.

The chain employs TRBV5-1 and TRBJ2-1; possibly TRBD1 for D (5 bases). Trimming left V 4 bases short and J 0 bases short, with 11 bases between. This CDR3 comprises 15 residues. Germline-derived CDR1 and CDR2 are SGHRS and YFSETQ. CDR3 in DNA: TGCGCCAGCAGCCTCCTACAGGACTCCTACAATGAGCAGTTCTTC. It yields the protein CASSLLQDSYNEQFF.

V and J are TRBV5-4 and TRBJ2-5; 7 bases are shared with TRBD2. The V gene end was trimmed by 3 bases and the J gene end by 5 bases; junction bases not matched to a gene: 7. The CDR3 contains 14 residues. The germline gives CDR1 SGHNT, CDR2 YYREEE (reference sequence). CDR3 amino acids: CASSSRTREETQYF. In DNA, the CDR3 is TGTGCCAGCAGCTCAAGGACTAGGGAGGAGACCCAGTACTTC.

The rearrangement uses TRBV6-1 and TRBJ2-1, with D unresolved. The germline CDR1 and CDR2 sequences are MNHNS and SASEGT. This CDR3 has 14 amino acids. V lost 3 bases, J lost 8 bases, and 14 bases lay in between. The CDR3 bases are TGTGCCAGCAGTGATCAAACTAAATTTCATGAGCAGTTCTTC. It is translated as CASSDQTKFHEQFF.

The CDR3 loop is CASSPDRNVYEQYF. The CDR3 DNA follows: TGTGCCAGCTCCCCCGACAGGAATGTCTACGAGCAGTACTTC. The chain recombines TRBV27 with TRBJ2-7, with a tentative D call TRBD1 (6 bases). Deletions cut 8 bases from V and 3 bases from J, with 17 bases between. Germline V gives CDR1 MNHEY, CDR2 SMNVEV (reference sequence). The CDR3 contains 14 residues.

Of note for this clone: The same CDR3 can be traced to other DNA sequences in this sample. This sequence joins TRBV11-2 and TRBJ2-7; D uncertain. This CDR3 has 12 residues. Trimming shortened V by 5 bases and J by 0 bases, and 5 bases separated the two germline ends. CDR1 SGHAT and CDR2 FQNNGV come from the germline V gene. Here the CDR3 reads CASSPRSYEQYF. The CDR3 DNA sequence: TGTGCCAGCAGCCCCCGCTCCTACGAGCAGTACTTC.

V usage is TRBV19 and J usage is TRBJ1-2, with D perhaps matching TRBD1 (5 bases). Germline CDR1 is LNHDA and CDR2 is SQIVND (reference sequence). V gave up 5 bases and J gave up 3 bases, with 10 bases separating them. CDR3 length: 13 amino acids. The CDR3 region has the DNA TGTGCCAGTAGTGAAGACAGATACTATGGCTACACCTTC. It yields the protein CASSEDRYYGYTF.

This clone was seen only once. This chain links TRBV18 with TRBJ2-5; 14 bases agree with TRBD2. Germline assignment: CDR1 KGHSH and CDR2 LQKENI. With V trimmed by 3 bases and J by 6 bases, 9 bases remained unmatched. This CDR3 has 17 residues. The CDR3 DNA sequence: TGTGCCAGCTCACCCCCTGGACTAGCGGGAGGCTCGAAGACCCAGTACTTC. Amino acid sequence: CASSPPGLAGGSKTQYF.